The 18 T cell receptor beta chains presented below share a single source sample, sequenced in a study of T cell responses to AZD1222 COVID-19 vaccine (dated by TCRdb to the early 2020s). Interpreted using the paper, the time point label stands for: baseline before first vaccination. Library creation used the immunoSEQ multiplex PCR assay. As stored in TCRdb, this immuneACCESS dataset retains in-frame rearrangements with V and J assigned. A fraction of the clones does not appear; measured against another copy, unresolved V genes explain less than half of the discrepancy, and the remainder lacks a known reason. The sample table shows roughly 150,000 clones, and approximately 90% are seen once. Approximately 4.8% of the sample belongs to the ten largest clones. This material consisted of peripheral blood, taken on day 0 of AZD1222 vaccination. Receptors originate from an adult in good health.

This clone has more than one count but fewer than ten. The chain joins TRBV5-1 to TRBJ1-4, with 9 bases matching TRBD1. From germline, CDR1 is SGHRS and CDR2 YFSETQ. CDR3 size: 14 residues. The J segment lost 5 bases and the V segment lost 5 bases, leaving 4 bases of the junction unmatched. The CDR3, as DNA: TGCGCCAGCAGACCCGGGACAGGGAATGAAAAACTGTTTTTT. Its translation is CASRPGTGNEKLFF.

There are a few counts of this clone. This chain joins TRBV19 and TRBJ1-2; D is possibly TRBD1 (5 bases). Germline values: CDR1 LNHDA, CDR2 SQIVND (reference sequence). The ends were cut back, 3 bases at V and 4 bases at J, with 9 bases in the middle. The CDR3 contains 13 residues. Here the CDR3 DNA reads TGTGCCAGTAGTATCCGGGACGGCTATGGCTACACCTTC. Its protein product is CASSIRDGYGYTF.

This clone was seen a single time. This chain joins TRBV19 and TRBJ2-5; D ambiguous. CDR1 and CDR2 from the germline V gene are LNHDA and SQIVND (reference sequence). With 4 bases removed from V and 4 bases from J, the gap between germline ends came to 16 bases. The CDR3 loop spans 15 amino acids. The CDR3 DNA reads TGTGCCAGTAGTACCGTCCCCCCCGGCGTAGAGACCCAGTACTTC. This gives the protein CASSTVPPGVETQYF.

V and J are TRBV7-8 and TRBJ1-2, with TRBD1 matching 7 bases. This CDR3 comprises 16 residues. Germline-derived CDR1 and CDR2 are SGHVS and FQNEAQ. Trimming removed 0 bases from V and 1 base from J; junction bases left unmatched: 5. The CDR3 loop is CASSLAYRGGNYGYTF. For the CDR3, the DNA is TGTGCCAGCAGCTTAGCCTACAGGGGAGGTAACTATGGCTACACCTTC.

The CDR3 DNA reads TGTGCCAGCAGTCCCTCGATGGGGGGGACTGAAGCTTTCTTT. The encoded protein is CASSPSMGGTEAFF. The rearrangement links TRBV6-6 to TRBJ1-1, with a possible D match to TRBD1 (5 bases). From germline, CDR1 is MNHNY and CDR2 SVGAGI (reference sequence). The length of the CDR3 is 14 residues. Trimming stripped 5 bases from V and 5 bases from J, with 15 bases between.

The V call is TRBV5-5, the J call TRBJ2-3, with D unclear. Germline CDR1 is SGHKS and CDR2 is YYEKEE (reference sequence). The CDR3 runs 12 residues. V lost 0 bases to trimming and J lost 4 bases, with 3 bases between them. CDR3 loop: CASSLVSDTQYF. In DNA, the CDR3 is TGTGCCAGCAGCTTGGTCTCAGATACGCAGTATTTT.

This chain uses TRBV5-1 with TRBJ2-2; 8 bases map to TRBD1. V dropped 7 bases and J dropped 4; count of bases not matched to a gene: 9. CDR1 SGHRS and CDR2 YFSETQ come from the germline V gene. This CDR3 is 15 amino acids long. Written as DNA, the CDR3 is TGCGCCAGCGGACCCCGGACAGGGAGCACCGGGGAGCTGTTTTTT. This codes for CASGPRTGSTGELFF.

The chain has TRBV27 and TRBJ2-1; D may be TRBD2 (6 bases). V shed 6 bases and J shed 6 bases, with 21 bases lying between them. Germline CDR1 MNHEY, CDR2 SMNVEV (reference sequence). This CDR3 has 16 amino acids. DNA for the CDR3: TGTGCCAGCAGCTCATTACGGGGGTCGGCTTCCAATGAGCAGTTCTTC. Protein product: CASSSLRGSASNEQFF.

CDR3 nucleotides: TGTGCCAGCAGCGAGGGAATCATCTATGGCTACACCTTC. Amino acids: CASSEGIIYGYTF. The rearrangement links TRBV5-8 to TRBJ1-2; D not certain. Germline lookup yields CDR1 SGHTS and CDR2 YDEGEE. Trimming left V 4 bases short and J 4 bases short, with 11 bases between. This CDR3 has 13 residues.

Ten or more counts support this clone. This sequence joins TRBV12-2 and TRBJ2-7; the table's D gene call, TRBD2, was not cross checked with the DNA. TRBV12-2 is a pseudogene locus. This CDR3 contains 17 residues. The CDR3 DNA is TGTGCAAGTCGCTTAGTATCGGGGACTAGCGGGAGAGGCGAGCAGTACTTC. This translates into CASRLVSGTSGRGEQYF.

V is TRBV28 and J is TRBJ1-2, with 7 bases aligning to TRBD1. Germline lookup yields CDR1 MDHEN and CDR2 SYDVKM. After removal of 5 bases from V and 4 bases from J, the junction contained 13 bases not matched to a gene. The CDR3 consists of 16 residues. The CDR3 coding sequence is TGTGCCAGCAGTCCTCTACCGACAGGGTCCCTCTATGGCTACACCTTC. It codes for CASSPLPTGSLYGYTF.

The V gene is TRBV19, the J gene TRBJ2-7, with 9 positions matching TRBD1. Germline CDR1 reads LNHDA; CDR2 reads SQIVND (reference sequence). V shed 6 bases and J 2 bases; nucleotides not matched to a gene: 8. CDR3 size: 15 residues. The CDR3 nucleotides are TGTGCCAGTAGCGACACAGGGGGCGACCCCTACGAGCAGTACTTC. Amino acids: CASSDTGGDPYEQYF.

This clone is a singleton in its sample. The chain combines TRBV25-1 with TRBJ1-2; a weak D match, TRBD1 (6 bases). This CDR3 region has 13 residues. Germline V CDR1 and CDR2: MGHDK, SYGVNS. V was shortened by 4 bases and J by 4 bases, with 10 bases between the two germline ends. The CDR3 is CASSGRGGYGYTF. The DNA for the CDR3 is TGTGCCAGCAGTGGGAGGGGGGGCTATGGCTACACCTTC.

V gene TRBV21-1 combines with J gene TRBJ1-2. TRBV21-1 is designated a pseudogene. The CDR3 contains 15 residues. This CDR3 is CASSAAKVPNYGYTF. The CDR3 DNA follows: TGTGCCAGCAGCGCAGCAAAGGTACCAAACTATGGCTACACCTTC.

The chain employs TRBV7-2 and TRBJ2-4; 7 nucleotides match TRBD2. Germline V lookup: CDR1 SGHTA, CDR2 FQGNSA. This CDR3 is 16 amino acids long. Trimming removed 5 bases from V and 5 bases from J; junction bases left unmatched: 12. This CDR3 is CASSVRVSGTQNIQYF. The CDR3 coding sequence is TGTGCCAGCAGCGTTAGGGTCAGCGGGACCCAAAACATTCAGTACTTC.

This CDR3 is CSVWTGNYGYTF. The CDR3 nucleotides are TGCAGCGTCTGGACAGGGAACTATGGCTACACCTTC. V gene TRBV29-1 combines with J gene TRBJ1-2; 8 nucleotides agree with TRBD1. Germline V lookup: CDR1 SQVTM, CDR2 ANQGSEA. This CDR3 contains 12 residues. With V trimmed by 6 bases and J by 2 bases, 2 bases remained unmatched.

This chain joins TRBV4-1 and TRBJ1-1; 8 bases are a match to TRBD1. V lost 3 bases, J lost 4 bases, and 4 bases stayed unmatched. Germline assignment: CDR1 MGHRA and CDR2 YSYEKL. The CDR3 spans 14 residues. CDR3 protein: CASSQDRATTEAFF. The CDR3 DNA sequence: TGCGCCAGCAGCCAGGACAGGGCGACCACTGAAGCTTTCTTT.

The chain has TRBV3-1 (or the pseudogene TRBV3-2) and TRBJ1-2; D unresolved. The CDR3 length is 12 residues. Trimming pared 4 bases from V and 8 bases from J, leaving 11 bases between. Germline lookup yields CDR1 LGHDT and CDR2 YNNKEL (reference sequence). For the CDR3, the DNA is TGTGCCAGCAGCCCCCTGGGAGGGGGCTACACCTTC. Amino acid sequence: CASSPLGGGYTF.